This T cell receptor (beta chain) was recorded in a study of blood T cell repertoires in COVID-19. Study as a whole: COVID-19 samples from acute and convalescent phases originated in the United States, Italy and Spain. Sources were T cells, B-cell-depleted T cells, or PBMCs; the material itself was cDNA or gDNA.

Germline CDR1 reads GTSNPN; CDR2 reads SVGIG (reference sequence). V was pared by 2 bases and J by 1 base, with 5 bases between. The CDR3 loop spans 12 amino acids. In the original analysis: It was from reference gene primer amplification that nucleated cell counts were estimated. Clones were sequenced by immunoSEQ multiplex PCR, and TCRdb holds only the in-frame ones, with some missing. For V, J and clone size, that table is used; D and trimming come from the DNA. The repertoire holds roughly 200,000 clones, about 87% seen once, with over 0.7% in the top ten. Input material: peripheral blood. The chain employs TRBV30 and TRBJ2-5, with no clear D. The sequence was obtained from a woman between 18 and 29 years old who had recovered from COVID-19. CDR3 sequence (DNA): TGTGCCTGGAGTAACGGCCAAGAGACCCAGTACTTC. As protein: CAWSNGQETQYF.